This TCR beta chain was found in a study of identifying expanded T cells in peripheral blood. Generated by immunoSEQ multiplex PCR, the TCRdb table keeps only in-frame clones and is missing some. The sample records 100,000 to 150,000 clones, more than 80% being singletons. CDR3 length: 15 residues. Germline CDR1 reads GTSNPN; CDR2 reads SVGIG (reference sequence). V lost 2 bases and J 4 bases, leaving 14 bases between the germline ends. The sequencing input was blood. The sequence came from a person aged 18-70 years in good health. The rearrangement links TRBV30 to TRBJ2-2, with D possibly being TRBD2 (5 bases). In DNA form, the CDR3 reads TGTGCCTGGAGTAGAGGGCGCACTACCACCGGGGAGCTGTTTTTT. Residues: CAWSRGRTTTGELFF. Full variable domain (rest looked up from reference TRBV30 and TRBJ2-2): SQTIHQWPATLVQPVGSPLSLECTVEGTSNPNLYWYRQAAGRGLQLLFYSVGIGQISSEVPQNLSASRPQDRQFILSSKKLLLSDSGFYLCAWSRGRTTTGELFFGEGSRLTVL.